This TCR beta chain was found in a study of Graves' ophthalmopathy and Graves' hyperthyroidism. Donors with ophthalmopathy: moderate-to-severe activity, CAS ≥3, NOSPECS ≥4, duration under 3 months. PBMCs were isolated from a 10 ml sample of fresh peripheral blood. This clonotype was found many times. Its target is not known. Findings of the study overall: Blood also carried most expanded thyroid clonotypes exceeding 0.001 frequency. For separating ophthalmopathy from stable hyperthyroidism, a 13-signature model gave 85% to 90% sensitivity and 75% to 83% specificity.

Researchers took RNA transcripts and amplified TCR beta CDR3 regions from them. HTBI-primed first-round RT-PCR preceded second-round multiplex PCR. Each CDR3 protein gets one entry after TCRdb re-called the multiplex PCR reads with MiXCR. Of hundreds of thousands of distinct CDR3 sequences in the sample, about two fifths were seen once. The receptor was derived from an adult man with Graves' ophthalmopathy. The sequenced sample consisted of peripheral blood.

DNA of the CDR3: TGTGCCAGCAATCCTATCTTGGAGACCCAGTACTTC. Amino acid sequence: CASNPILETQYF. This rearrangement joins TRBV7-9 to TRBJ2-5; D not certain. In germline, CDR1 is SEHNR, CDR2 FQNEAQ (reference sequence). Trimming removed 7 bases at V and 5 bases at J, with 11 bases between. There are 12 residues in the CDR3.